The 2 T cell receptor beta chains in this list originate from one sample, sequenced in a study of blood T cell repertoires in COVID-19. Using immunoSEQ multiplex PCR, the repertoire was profiled, and TCRdb retains in-frame clones only, with some absent. The sample has 150,000 or so clones, about 82% seen once; the top ten hold approximately 7%. Sequencing was done on a sample of peripheral blood. These receptors came from a man in his fifties or sixties with active or convalescent COVID-19.

This clone was recorded a few times. This chain joins TRBV2 and TRBJ1-6; D is possibly TRBD1 (6 bases). CDR1 and CDR2 from the germline V gene are SNHLY and FYNNEI. Trimming left V 6 bases short and J 8 bases short, with 14 bases between. The CDR3 length is 14 residues. The CDR3 protein is CASSQGSVDSPLHF. CDR3 bases: TGTGCCAGCAGCCAGGGGTCTGTTGATTCACCCCTCCACTTT.

The CDR3 loop is CASSGSGNTDTQYF. CDR3 bases: TGTGCCAGCAGTGGGTCAGGTAACACAGATACGCAGTATTTT. The rearrangement uses TRBV4-2 and TRBJ2-3; no definite D call. The V end lost 6 bases, the J end lost 2 bases, and 12 bases lay between the germline ends. The CDR3 is 14 amino acids. Looked up from germline, CDR1 is LGHNA and CDR2 is YNFKEQ.